These T cell receptor beta chains were read from a single sample in a study of blood T cells in healthy people across ages. TCRdb passed the 5' RACE reads through MiXCR, listing each CDR3 protein once. Of over 600,000 distinct CDR3 sequences detected, roughly three fifths appear once; the ten largest clones hold about a quarter. Specimen: blood. The receptor source for this set is a man between 35 and 55 years old in good health. CDR3s include the opening cysteine and the closing phenylalanine or tryptophan. A D gene is named only where the DNA matches it firmly. Clone size, where shown, is once, few, many, or a class for clones that have expanded.

CDR3aa	CDR3nt	v_gene	abundance	d_gene	j_gene
CASTRGETKETQYF	TGTGCCAGCACCCGGGGGGAGACAAAAGAGACCCAGTACTTC	TRBV9	-	TRBD2	TRBJ2-5
CASSGNRDIRNEQFF	TGTGCCAGCAGCGGGAACAGGGATATCCGAAATGAGCAGTTCTTC	TRBV9	-	-	TRBJ2-1
CSVEGREGSSYEQYF	TGCAGCGTTGAGGGTCGGGAGGGTAGCTCCTACGAGCAGTACTTC	TRBV29-1	few	TRBD2	TRBJ2-7
CASSPLPMGRTWAQNNYGYTF	TGTGCCAGCTCACCGTTACCGATGGGGAGGACCTGGGCCCAGAATAACTATGGCTACACCTTC	TRBV18	-	-	TRBJ1-2
CASSEGGGTEAFF	TGTGCCAGCAGCGAGGGGGGGGGCACTGAAGCTTTCTTT	TRBV9	-	-	TRBJ1-1
CSVEGSLAGRSSYNEQFF	TGCAGCGTTGAAGGCTCCCTAGCGGGGCGAAGCTCCTACAATGAGCAGTTCTTC	TRBV29-1	few	TRBD2	TRBJ2-1
CASSLDLRDADGYTF	TGTGCCAGCAGCTTGGATCTCCGGGATGCGGATGGCTACACCTTC	TRBV5-4	few	-	TRBJ1-2
CASSGGLTHYGYTF	TGTGCCAGCAGCGGGGGACTTACCCACTATGGCTACACCTTC	TRBV7-9	once	-	TRBJ1-2
CASSFFGTAVRETQYF	TGTGCCAGCAGTTTTTTCGGGACGGCAGTGAGAGAGACCCAGTACTTC	TRBV12-3/TRBV12-4	few	-	TRBJ2-5
CATTLTGANEQFF	TGTGCCACCACTCTGACAGGGGCCAATGAACAGTTCTTC	TRBV24-1	-	TRBD1	TRBJ2-1
CASSFRGTGSYGYTF	TGTGCCAGCAGCTTTCGCGGGACAGGGTCCTATGGCTACACCTTC	TRBV5-6	few	TRBD1	TRBJ1-2
CASSQDHGLEAFF	TGTGCCAGCAGCCAAGATCATGGGCTTGAAGCTTTCTTT	TRBV14	-	-	TRBJ1-1
CASSFLGARNEQFF	TGTGCCAGCAGTTTTCTGGGGGCGCGGAATGAGCAGTTCTTC	TRBV27	-	-	TRBJ2-1
CASSVDPGDLEYF	TGTGCCAGCAGCGTAGATCCGGGGGATTTGGAGTATTTT	TRBV9	-	-	TRBJ2-3
CASSSGLTEAFF	TGTGCCAGCAGTTCTGGGTTGACTGAAGCTTTCTTT	TRBV27	few	-	TRBJ1-1
CASSQEGDRELGGTDTQYF	TGTGCCAGCAGCCAAGAGGGGGACAGGGAGCTGGGCGGGACAGATACGCAGTATTTT	TRBV14	-	TRBD1	TRBJ2-3
CSARNSAYGYTF	TGCAGTGCTAGAAACAGCGCCTATGGCTACACCTTC	TRBV20-1	few	-	TRBJ1-2
CASRPVGGLAEPDTQYF	TGTGCCAGCAGACCAGTAGGGGGACTAGCGGAACCAGATACGCAGTATTTT	TRBV7-2	few	TRBD2	TRBJ2-3
CASSLVPGWETQYF	TGTGCCAGCAGTTTAGTCCCGGGTTGGGAGACCCAGTACTTC	TRBV27	few	-	TRBJ2-5
CASSPLGIAGEQYF	TGCGCCAGCAGCCCGTTAGGGATCGCCGGAGAGCAGTACTTC	TRBV4-1	-	-	TRBJ2-5
CASTRAASYGYTF	TGTGCCAGCACCCGAGCAGCGAGCTATGGCTACACCTTC	TRBV12-3/TRBV12-4	-	-	TRBJ1-2
CATRLDYNEQYF	TGTGCCACGAGACTAGACTACAATGAGCAGTACTTC	TRBV2	-	-	TRBJ2-7
CASSVRPQGVDGYTF	TGCGCCAGCAGCGTCCGACCCCAGGGAGTTGATGGCTACACCTTC	TRBV5-1	-	-	TRBJ1-2
CASSFGLAVTGELFF	TGTGCCAGCAGTTTCGGTCTAGCGGTCACCGGGGAGCTGTTTTTT	TRBV27	once	TRBD2	TRBJ2-2
CASSDGTSDTQYF	TGTGCCAGCAGCGACGGGACCTCAGATACGCAGTATTTT	TRBV5-1	-	-	TRBJ2-3
CATSDPQGRGHTQYF	TGTGCCACCAGTGATCCACAGGGACGGGGTCATACGCAGTATTTT	TRBV24-1	once	-	TRBJ2-3
CASSPGAGSQETQYF	TGTGCCAGCAGCCCCGGGGCAGGGAGTCAAGAGACCCAGTACTTC	TRBV7-9	-	-	TRBJ2-5
CASRFLSGQMNTEAFF	TGTGCCAGCAGGTTTTTATCCGGCCAAATGAACACTGAAGCTTTCTTT	TRBV28	-	-	TRBJ1-1
CASSSVQGGKEKLFF	TGCGCCAGCAGCTCGGTCCAGGGAGGAAAGGAAAAACTGTTTTTT	TRBV5-1	-	-	TRBJ1-4
CASSLNGDNEKLFF	TGTGCCAGCAGCCTAAATGGGGACAATGAAAAACTGTTTTTT	TRBV4-2	few	-	TRBJ1-4
CASSLGDTGTHEYF	TGTGCCAGCAGCTTGGGGGACACCGGGACTCACGAGTACTTC	TRBV7-2	-	-	TRBJ2-5
CSARAGGGNYEQYF	TGCAGTGCTAGAGCAGGCGGGGGGAACTACGAGCAGTACTTC	TRBV20-1	few	TRBD2	TRBJ2-7
CASSLGSGRGEQYF	TGTGCCAGCAGCTTAGGTTCTGGGCGAGGCGAGCAGTACTTC	TRBV7-2	-	-	TRBJ2-7
CATQTGANQPQHF	TGTGCCACCCAAACCGGGGCAAATCAGCCCCAGCATTTT	TRBV28	-	-	TRBJ1-5
CASSSYTGAEQYF	TGTGCCAGCAGCTCCTACACAGGGGCCGAGCAGTACTTC	TRBV7-3	-	TRBD1	TRBJ2-7
CASRSPHIQAGPSYEQYF	TGTGCCAGCAGGTCCCCTCATATACAAGCGGGTCCCTCCTACGAGCAGTACTTC	TRBV28	-	-	TRBJ2-7
CASSQMTDQPQHF	TGTGCCAGCAGTCAAATGACCGATCAGCCCCAGCATTTT	TRBV3-1	-	-	TRBJ1-5
CSATGTSGQSSYNEQFF	TGCAGTGCGACCGGGACTAGCGGCCAAAGCTCCTACAATGAGCAGTTCTTC	TRBV20-1	-	TRBD2	TRBJ2-1
CASSQGKGVRYQETQYF	TGTGCCAGCAGCCAGGGGAAGGGAGTCCGGTACCAAGAGACCCAGTACTTC	TRBV11-2	few	-	TRBJ2-5
CASSLAPGPGGGTDTQYF	TGTGCCAGCAGCTTAGCGCCGGGACCCGGAGGGGGCACAGATACGCAGTATTTT	TRBV7-2	-	-	TRBJ2-3
CASNGIGYNEQFF	TGTGCCAGCAACGGGATTGGCTACAATGAGCAGTTCTTC	TRBV6-1	-	-	TRBJ2-1
CASSSPGQDDNLAKNIQYF	TGTGCCAGCAGCTCCCCGGGACAGGACGACAACCTAGCCAAAAACATTCAGTACTTC	TRBV21-1	once	-	TRBJ2-4
CAWSASRGDGYTF	TGTGCCTGGAGTGCTAGTAGGGGGGATGGCTACACCTTC	TRBV30	-	-	TRBJ1-2
CASSLDSLGIGELFF	TGTGCCAGCAGCCTCGACTCCCTAGGGATAGGGGAGCTGTTTTTT	TRBV7-3	-	-	TRBJ2-2
CSAYTAVTETQYF	TGCAGTGCTTATACCGCGGTGACAGAGACCCAGTACTTC	TRBV20-1	few	-	TRBJ2-5
CASSTPSGDSTDTQYF	TGTGCCAGCTCAACCCCTAGCGGGGATAGCACAGATACGCAGTATTTT	TRBV18	once	TRBD2	TRBJ2-3
CASSPAGNTEAFF	TGTGCCAGCTCACCGGCTGGGAACACTGAAGCTTTCTTT	TRBV18	few	-	TRBJ1-1
CATSREFHRGGPDTQYF	TGTGCCACCAGCAGGGAATTTCACAGGGGAGGGCCAGATACGCAGTATTTT	TRBV15	many	-	TRBJ2-3
CASSYSSAFQETQYF	TGTGCCAGCAGTTACTCCTCGGCCTTCCAAGAGACCCAGTACTTC	TRBV6-2/TRBV6-3	few	-	TRBJ2-5
CASSQSSLNTQYF	TGCGCCAGCAGCCAATCTAGCTTAAATACGCAGTATTTT	TRBV4-3	-	-	TRBJ2-3
CASSPRDVGAYGYTF	TGCGCCAGCAGCCCGCGGGACGTAGGAGCCTATGGCTACACCTTC	TRBV4-1	few	-	TRBJ1-2
CASGTGGGSGANVLTF	TGTGCCAGCGGAACCGGCGGGGGCTCTGGGGCCAACGTCCTGACTTTC	TRBV7-2	-	TRBD2	TRBJ2-6
CASSFAGTSGSYEQYF	TGCGCCAGCAGCTTCGCCGGGACTAGCGGGAGTTACGAGCAGTACTTC	TRBV5-1	few	TRBD2	TRBJ2-7
CASSPGRGLASYNEQFF	TGTGCCAGCAGCCCTGGCCGGGGACTAGCGAGTTACAATGAGCAGTTCTTC	TRBV14	once	TRBD2	TRBJ2-1
CACSQDQGVWGETQYF	TGTGCCTGCAGCCAAGATCAGGGAGTATGGGGAGAGACCCAGTACTTC	TRBV4-2	-	-	TRBJ2-5
CASSRLAVNTGELFF	TGTGCCAGCAGTCGGCTAGCGGTAAACACCGGGGAGCTGTTTTTT	TRBV27	-	TRBD2	TRBJ2-2
CASSQDPQRASNEQFF	TGTGCCAGCAGCCAAGATCCGCAAAGGGCCTCCAATGAGCAGTTCTTC	TRBV4-2	-	-	TRBJ2-1
CASSQAGRANYGYTF	TGTGCCAGCAGCCAAGCTGGCCGAGCTAACTATGGCTACACCTTC	TRBV3-1	-	-	TRBJ1-2
CASSYTGDRSPLHF	TGTGCCAGCAGCTATACAGGGGACCGCTCACCCCTCCACTTT	TRBV13	-	TRBD1	TRBJ1-6
CASSSQNSPGLTSSYEQYF	TGTGCCAGCAGCTCCCAAAATTCTCCCGGGCTAACTAGCTCCTACGAGCAGTACTTC	TRBV7-9	-	-	TRBJ2-7